This TCR beta chain was obtained from a study of T cell responses to AZD1222 COVID-19 vaccine. Findings and limits, study-wide: With dominance at 160-218 and 743-854, vaccine-associated CD4 TCRs spanned spike. It was only after the peak T cell response that any repertoires were sampled.

Combined were second doses at about 4 or about 12 weeks. Regarding this clone: The antigen remains undetermined.

Trimming pared 2 bases from V and 4 bases from J, leaving 2 bases between. Germline CDR1 SGHDN, CDR2 FVKESK. The CDR3 runs 11 residues. Measured with immunoSEQ multiplex PCR; TCRdb has only the in-frame clones, and not every one. The sample contains about 110,000 clones, 70% to 90% of which appear only once. This sequence was found in an adult who received the AZD1222 COVID-19 vaccine. The rearrangement links TRBV14 to TRBJ1-1; D unresolved. The sequencing here drew on peripheral blood, taken 28 days after the second AZD1222 dose. CDR3 in DNA: TGTGCCAGCAGCCAACTCACTGAAGCTTTCTTT. It specifies CASSQLTEAFF.